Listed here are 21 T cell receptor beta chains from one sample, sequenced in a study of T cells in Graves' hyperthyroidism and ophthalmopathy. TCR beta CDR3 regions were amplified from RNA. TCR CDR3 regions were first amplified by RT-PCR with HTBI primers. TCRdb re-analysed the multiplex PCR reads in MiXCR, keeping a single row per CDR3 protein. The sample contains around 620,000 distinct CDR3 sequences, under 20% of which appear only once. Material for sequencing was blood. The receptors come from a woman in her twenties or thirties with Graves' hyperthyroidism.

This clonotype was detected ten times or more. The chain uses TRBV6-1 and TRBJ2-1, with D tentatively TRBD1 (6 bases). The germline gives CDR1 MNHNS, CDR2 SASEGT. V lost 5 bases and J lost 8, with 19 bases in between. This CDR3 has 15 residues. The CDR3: CASSPNTDRFHEQFF. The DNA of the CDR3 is TGTGCCAGCAGTCCGAACACAGACAGGTTCCATGAGCAGTTCTTC.

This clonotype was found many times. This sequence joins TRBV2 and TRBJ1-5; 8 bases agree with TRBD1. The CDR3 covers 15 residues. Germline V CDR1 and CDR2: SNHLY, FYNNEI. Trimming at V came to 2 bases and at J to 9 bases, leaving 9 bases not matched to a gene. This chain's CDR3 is CASSESGQVNGPQHF. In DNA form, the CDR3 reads TGTGCCAGCAGTGAATCGGGACAGGTCAATGGGCCCCAGCATTTT.

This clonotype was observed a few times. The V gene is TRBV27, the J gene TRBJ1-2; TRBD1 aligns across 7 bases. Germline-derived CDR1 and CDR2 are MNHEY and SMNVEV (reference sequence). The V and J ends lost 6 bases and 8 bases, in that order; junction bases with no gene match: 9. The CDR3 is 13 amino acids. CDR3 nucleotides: TGTGCCAGCAGAACCCCAGGGGGGAAAGGCTACACCTTC. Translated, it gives CASRTPGGKGYTF.

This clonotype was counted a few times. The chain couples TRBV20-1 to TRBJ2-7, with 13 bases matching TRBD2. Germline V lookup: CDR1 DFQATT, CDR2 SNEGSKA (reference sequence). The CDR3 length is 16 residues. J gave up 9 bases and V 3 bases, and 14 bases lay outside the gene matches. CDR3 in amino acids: CSASDGLAGVYPAQYF. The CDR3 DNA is TGCAGTGCTAGCGACGGACTAGCGGGAGTTTACCCAGCGCAGTACTTC.

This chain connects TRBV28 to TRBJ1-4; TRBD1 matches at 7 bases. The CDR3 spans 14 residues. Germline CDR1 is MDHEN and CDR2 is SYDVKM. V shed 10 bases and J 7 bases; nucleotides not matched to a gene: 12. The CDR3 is CATSGSGQFEKLFF. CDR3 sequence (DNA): TGTGCCACGTCTGGATCGGGACAGTTTGAAAAACTGTTTTTT.

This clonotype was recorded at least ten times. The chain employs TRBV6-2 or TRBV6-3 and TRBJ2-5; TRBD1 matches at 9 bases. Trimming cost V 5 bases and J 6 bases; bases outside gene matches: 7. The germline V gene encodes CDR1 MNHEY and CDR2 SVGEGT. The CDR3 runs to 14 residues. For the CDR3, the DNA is TGTGCCAGCAGTCGACAGGGGGGTATGCAGACCCAGTACTTC. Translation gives CASSRQGGMQTQYF.

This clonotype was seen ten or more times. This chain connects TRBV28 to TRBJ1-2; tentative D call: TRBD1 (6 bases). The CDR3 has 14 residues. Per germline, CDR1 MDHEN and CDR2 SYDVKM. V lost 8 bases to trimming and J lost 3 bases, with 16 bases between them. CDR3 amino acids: CASGTPQGYYGYTF. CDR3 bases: TGTGCCAGCGGGACCCCACAGGGATACTATGGCTACACCTTC.

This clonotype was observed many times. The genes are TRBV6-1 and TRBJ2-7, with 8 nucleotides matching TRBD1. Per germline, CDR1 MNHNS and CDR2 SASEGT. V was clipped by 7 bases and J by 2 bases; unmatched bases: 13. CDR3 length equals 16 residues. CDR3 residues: CASIPKPGQDTYEQYF. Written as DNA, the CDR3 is TGTGCCAGCATCCCGAAACCGGGACAGGATACCTACGAGCAGTACTTC.

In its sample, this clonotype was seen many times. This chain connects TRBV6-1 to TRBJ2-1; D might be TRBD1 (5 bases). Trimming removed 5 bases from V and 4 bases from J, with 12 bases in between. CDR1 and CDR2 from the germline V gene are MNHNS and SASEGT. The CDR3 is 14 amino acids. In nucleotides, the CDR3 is TGTGCCAGCAGTATCCAGGGAACATACAATGAGCAGTTCTTC. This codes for CASSIQGTYNEQFF.

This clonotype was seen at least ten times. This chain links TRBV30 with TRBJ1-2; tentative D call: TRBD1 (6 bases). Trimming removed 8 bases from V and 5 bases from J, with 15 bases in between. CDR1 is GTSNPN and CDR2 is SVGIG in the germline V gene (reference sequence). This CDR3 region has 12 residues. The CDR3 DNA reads TGTGCCAGCCGGGGGCTTGGGTATGGCTACACCTTC. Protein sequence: CASRGLGYGYTF.

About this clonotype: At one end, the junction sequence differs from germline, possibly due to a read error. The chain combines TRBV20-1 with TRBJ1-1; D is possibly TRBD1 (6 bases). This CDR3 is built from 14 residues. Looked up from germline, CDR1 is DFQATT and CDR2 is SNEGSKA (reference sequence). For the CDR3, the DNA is TGCAGTGCTAGCAGACAGGCCTCGAACACTGAAGCTCTCTTT. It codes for CSASRQASNTEALF.

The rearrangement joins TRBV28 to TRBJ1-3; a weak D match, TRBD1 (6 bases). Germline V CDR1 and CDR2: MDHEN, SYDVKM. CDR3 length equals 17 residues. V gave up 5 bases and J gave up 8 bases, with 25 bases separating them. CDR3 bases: TGTGCCAGCAGTCCTGCAGGGGAAACAGGTGAAGGAGACACCATATATTTT. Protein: CASSPAGETGEGDTIYF.

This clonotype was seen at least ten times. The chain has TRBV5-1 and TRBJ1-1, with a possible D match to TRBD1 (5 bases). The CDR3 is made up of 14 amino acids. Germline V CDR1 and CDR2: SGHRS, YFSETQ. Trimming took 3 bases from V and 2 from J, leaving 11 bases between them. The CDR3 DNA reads TGCGCCAGCAGCTCGACAGCCTTTAACACTGAAGCTTTCTTT. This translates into CASSSTAFNTEAFF.

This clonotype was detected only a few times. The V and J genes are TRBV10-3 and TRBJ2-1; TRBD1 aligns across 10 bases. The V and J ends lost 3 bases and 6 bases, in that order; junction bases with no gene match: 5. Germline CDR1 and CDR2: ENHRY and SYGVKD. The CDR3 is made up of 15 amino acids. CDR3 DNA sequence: TGTGCCATCAGTGACCGGGACAGGGGTGCCAATGAGCAGTTCTTC. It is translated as CAISDRDRGANEQFF.

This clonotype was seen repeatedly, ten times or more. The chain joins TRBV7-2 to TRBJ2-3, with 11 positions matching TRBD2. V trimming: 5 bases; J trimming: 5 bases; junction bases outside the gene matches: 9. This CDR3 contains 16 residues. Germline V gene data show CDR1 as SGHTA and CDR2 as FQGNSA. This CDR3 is CASSPKTSGKVDTQYF. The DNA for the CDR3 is TGTGCCAGCAGCCCCAAGACTAGCGGGAAGGTAGATACGCAGTATTTT.

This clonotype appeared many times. CDR3 loop: CASSRWGGGETQYF. CDR3 DNA sequence: TGTGCCAGCAGCCGTTGGGGGGGCGGGGAGACCCAGTACTTC. The V gene is TRBV7-2, the J gene TRBJ2-5; D is perhaps TRBD2 (7 bases). This CDR3 is built from 14 residues. Germline assignment: CDR1 SGHTA and CDR2 FQGNSA. Trimming took 5 bases from V and 5 from J, leaving 15 bases between them.

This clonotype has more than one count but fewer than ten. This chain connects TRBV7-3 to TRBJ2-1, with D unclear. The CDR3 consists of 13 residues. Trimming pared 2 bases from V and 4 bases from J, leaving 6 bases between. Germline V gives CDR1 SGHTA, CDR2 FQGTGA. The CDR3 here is CASSLLLYNEQFF. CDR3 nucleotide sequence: TGTGCCAGCAGCTTACTGTTATACAATGAGCAGTTCTTC.

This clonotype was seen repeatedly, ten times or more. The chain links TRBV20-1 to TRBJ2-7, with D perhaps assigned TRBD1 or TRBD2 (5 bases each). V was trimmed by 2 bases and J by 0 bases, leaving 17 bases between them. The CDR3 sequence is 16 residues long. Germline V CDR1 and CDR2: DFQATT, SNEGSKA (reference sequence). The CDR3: CSARLPGGGRSYEQYF. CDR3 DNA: TGCAGTGCTAGACTCCCCGGTGGGGGTCGCTCCTACGAGCAGTACTTC.

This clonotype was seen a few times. The CDR3 protein is CASAWTGSTQPQHF. CDR3 nucleotide sequence: TGTGCCAGCGCTTGGACAGGGTCGACTCAGCCCCAGCATTTT. J is TRBJ1-5 and V is TRBV27; 8 bases map to TRBD1. The CDR3 totals 14 residues. The V and J ends lost 8 bases and 6 bases, in that order; junction bases with no gene match: 9. Germline-derived CDR1 and CDR2 are MNHEY and SMNVEV (reference sequence).

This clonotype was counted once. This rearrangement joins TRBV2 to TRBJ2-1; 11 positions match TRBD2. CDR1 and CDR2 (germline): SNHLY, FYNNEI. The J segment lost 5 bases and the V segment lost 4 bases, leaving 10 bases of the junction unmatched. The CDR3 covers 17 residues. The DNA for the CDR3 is TGTGCCAGCAGTGCCAGTGGGACTAGCGGCTGGGACAATGAGCAGTTCTTC. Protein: CASSASGTSGWDNEQFF.

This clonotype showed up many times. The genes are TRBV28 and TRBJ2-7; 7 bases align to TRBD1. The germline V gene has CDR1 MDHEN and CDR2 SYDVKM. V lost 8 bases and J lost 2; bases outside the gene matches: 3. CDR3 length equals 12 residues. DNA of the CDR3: TGTGCCAGCGGGGACAGTCCCTACGAGCAGTACTTC. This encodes CASGDSPYEQYF.